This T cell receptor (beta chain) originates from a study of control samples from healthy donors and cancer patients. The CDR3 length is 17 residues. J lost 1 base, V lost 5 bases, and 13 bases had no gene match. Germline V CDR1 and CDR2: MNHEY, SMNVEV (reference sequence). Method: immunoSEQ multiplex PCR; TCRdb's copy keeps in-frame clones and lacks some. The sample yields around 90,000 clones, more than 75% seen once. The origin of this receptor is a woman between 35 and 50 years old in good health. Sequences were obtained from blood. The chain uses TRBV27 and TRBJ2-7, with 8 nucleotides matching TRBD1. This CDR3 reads CASSPHPGQGLSYEQYF. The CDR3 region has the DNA TGTGCCAGCAGTCCCCACCCCGGACAGGGCCTTTCCTACGAGCAGTACTTC.